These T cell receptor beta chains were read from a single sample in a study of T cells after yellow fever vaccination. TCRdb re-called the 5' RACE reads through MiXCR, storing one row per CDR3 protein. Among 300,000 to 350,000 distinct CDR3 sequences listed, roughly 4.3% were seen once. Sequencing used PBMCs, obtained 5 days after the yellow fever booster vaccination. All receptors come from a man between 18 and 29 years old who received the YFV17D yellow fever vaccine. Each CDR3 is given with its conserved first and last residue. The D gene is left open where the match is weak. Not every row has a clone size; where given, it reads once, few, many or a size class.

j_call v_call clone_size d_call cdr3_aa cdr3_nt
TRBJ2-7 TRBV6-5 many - CASSAWEFYEQYF TGTGCCAGCAGTGCCTGGGAGTTCTACGAGCAGTACTTC
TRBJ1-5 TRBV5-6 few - CASSRRGAGQPQHF TGTGCCAGCAGTCGGCGGGGGGCCGGGCAGCCCCAGCATTTT
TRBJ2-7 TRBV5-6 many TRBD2 CASSGLAGRGEQYF TGTGCCAGCAGCGGACTAGCGGGTCGGGGCGAGCAGTACTTC
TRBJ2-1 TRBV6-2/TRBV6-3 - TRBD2 CASSGGRGGGPLDEQFF TGTGCCAGCAGTGGAGGACGGGGCGGGGGTCCCCTTGATGAGCAGTTCTTC
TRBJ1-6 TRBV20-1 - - CSASSGLRASPLHF TGCAGTGCTAGCTCTGGGCTTCGCGCTTCACCCCTCCACTTT
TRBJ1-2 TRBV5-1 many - CASSLGYNYGYTF TGCGCCAGCAGCTTGGGTTATAACTATGGCTACACCTTC
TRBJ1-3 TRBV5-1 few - CASSLWGLTIYF TGCGCCAGCAGCTTGTGGGGTCTCACCATATATTTT
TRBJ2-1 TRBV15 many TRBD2 CATSRGLGLAGLNEQFF TGTGCCACCAGCAGAGGCCTGGGACTAGCGGGGTTAAATGAGCAGTTCTTC
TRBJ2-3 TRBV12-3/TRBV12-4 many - CASSLVLGSDTQYF TGTGCCAGCAGTTTAGTTCTGGGGTCAGATACGCAGTATTTT
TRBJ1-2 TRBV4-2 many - CASSQDEQGDGYTF TGTGCCAGCAGCCAAGATGAGCAGGGTGATGGCTACACCTTC
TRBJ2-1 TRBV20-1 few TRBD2 CSRKTSGGASEQFF TGCAGTAGAAAAACTAGCGGGGGGGCAAGTGAGCAGTTCTTC
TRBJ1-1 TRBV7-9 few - CASSTRTGNTEAFF TGTGCCAGCAGCACACGGACGGGGAACACTGAAGCTTTCTTT
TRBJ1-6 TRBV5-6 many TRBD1 CASSFGTDTPLHF TGTGCCAGCAGCTTTGGGACAGATACACCCCTCCACTTT
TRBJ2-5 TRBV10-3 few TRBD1 CAISEPDRGGETQYF TGTGCCATCAGTGAGCCCGACAGGGGGGGAGAGACCCAGTACTTC
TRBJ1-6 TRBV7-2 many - CASSRLWGRDSPLHF TGTGCCAGCAGCCGGTTGTGGGGAAGGGATTCACCCCTCCACTTT
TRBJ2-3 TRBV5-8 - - CASSFGGVGTDTQYF TGTGCCAGCAGCTTTGGAGGGGTTGGCACAGATACGCAGTATTTT
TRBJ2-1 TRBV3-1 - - CASRTTGNEQFF TGTGCCAGCAGGACAACAGGCAATGAGCAGTTCTTC
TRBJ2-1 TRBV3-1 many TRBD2 CASSPRIGGVLTNEQFF TGTGCCAGCAGCCCCCGGATCGGGGGGGTCCTCACGAATGAGCAGTTCTTC
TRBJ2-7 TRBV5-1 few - CATRPTPFYEQYF TGCGCCACCAGGCCGACCCCTTTCTACGAGCAGTACTTC
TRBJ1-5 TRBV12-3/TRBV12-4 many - CASSLKGFNQPQHF TGTGCCAGCAGTTTAAAAGGGTTTAATCAGCCCCAGCATTTT
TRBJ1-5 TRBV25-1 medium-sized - CASSDRAWDSNQPQHF TGTGCCAGCAGTGACCGGGCCTGGGACAGCAATCAGCCCCAGCATTTT
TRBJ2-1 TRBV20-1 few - CSARGVAGYNEQFF TGCAGTGCTAGAGGTGTGGCGGGTTACAATGAGCAGTTCTTC
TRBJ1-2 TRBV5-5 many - CASSRTDYGYTF TGTGCCAGCAGCAGGACAGACTATGGCTACACCTTC
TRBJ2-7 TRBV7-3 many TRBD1 CASSWTGRDEQYF TGTGCCAGCAGCTGGACAGGGCGGGACGAGCAGTACTTC
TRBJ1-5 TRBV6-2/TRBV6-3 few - CASSYLLAQPQHF TGTGCCAGCAGTTACCTTCTCGCTCAGCCCCAGCATTTT
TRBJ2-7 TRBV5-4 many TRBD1 CASSLAADRRDYEQYF TGTGCCAGCAGCTTGGCCGCGGACAGGCGAGACTACGAGCAGTACTTC
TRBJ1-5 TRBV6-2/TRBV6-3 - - CASTRAPENQPQHF TGTGCCAGCACCCGTGCTCCTGAAAATCAGCCCCAGCATTTT
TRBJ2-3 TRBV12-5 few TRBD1 CASGFYPPGQGADTQYF TGTGCTAGTGGTTTTTACCCTCCGGGACAGGGGGCAGATACGCAGTATTTT
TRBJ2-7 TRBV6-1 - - CASIPRAEGSEQYF TGTGCCAGCATCCCCCGGGCGGAGGGCTCCGAGCAGTACTTC
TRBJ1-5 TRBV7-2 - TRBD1 CASSIQTGGKGGNQPQHF TGTGCCAGCAGCATCCAGACAGGGGGAAAGGGGGGCAATCAGCCCCAGCATTTT
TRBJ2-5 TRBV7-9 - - CASSVGAGHSF TGTGCCAGCAGCGTAGGGGCGGGGCACTCCTTC
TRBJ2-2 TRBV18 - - CASSPQPQVELFF TGTGCCAGCTCACCACAACCGCAAGTGGAGCTGTTTTTT
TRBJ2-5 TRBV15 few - CATAARQETQYF TGTGCCACCGCTGCACGCCAAGAGACCCAGTACTTC
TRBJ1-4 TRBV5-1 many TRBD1 CASTLDRGGEKLFF TGCGCCAGCACCTTGGACAGGGGGGGTGAAAAACTGTTTTTT
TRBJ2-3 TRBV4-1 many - CASSLVDADTQYF TGCGCCAGCAGCCTCGTGGATGCAGATACGCAGTATTTT
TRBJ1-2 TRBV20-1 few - CSASIILNYGYTF TGCAGTGCTAGCATTATTCTTAACTATGGCTACACCTTC
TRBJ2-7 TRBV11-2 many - CASSSILYEQYF TGTGCCAGCAGCTCTATACTCTACGAGCAGTACTTC
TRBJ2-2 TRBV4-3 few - CASSQLVNTGELFF TGCGCCAGCAGCCAACTCGTGAACACCGGGGAGCTGTTTTTT
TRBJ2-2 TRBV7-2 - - CAQSGKNTGELFF TGTGCCCAGTCGGGGAAAAACACCGGGGAGCTGTTTTTT
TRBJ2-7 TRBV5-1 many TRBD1 CASCSGQGADEQYF TGCGCCAGCTGTTCGGGACAGGGGGCCGACGAGCAGTACTTC
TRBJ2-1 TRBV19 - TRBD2 CASSIQRGAYNEQFF TGTGCCAGTAGTATCCAGCGGGGGGCTTACAATGAGCAGTTCTTC
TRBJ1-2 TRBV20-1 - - CSARDWYGAANYGYTF TGCAGTGCTAGAGATTGGTATGGGGCGGCTAACTATGGCTACACCTTC
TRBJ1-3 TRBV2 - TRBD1 CASRGTGVGNTIYF TGTGCCAGCAGGGGGACAGGGGTTGGAAACACCATATATTTT
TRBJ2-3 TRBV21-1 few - CASSKFGTSHTDTQYF TGTGCCAGCAGCAAATTCGGGACTAGCCACACAGATACGCAGTATTTT
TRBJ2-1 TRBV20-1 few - CSAKRSAEQFF TGCAGTGCCAAAAGATCCGCTGAGCAGTTCTTC
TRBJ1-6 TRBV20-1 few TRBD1 CSARDSTRGQDSPLHF TGCAGTGCTAGAGATTCAACGAGGGGGCAAGATTCACCCCTCCACTTT
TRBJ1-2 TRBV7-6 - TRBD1 CASSPSGQGGYGYTF TGTGCCAGCAGCCCCTCCGGACAGGGAGGCTATGGCTACACCTTC
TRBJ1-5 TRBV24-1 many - CATSDLPGGGNQPQHF TGTGCCACCAGTGATTTACCCGGGGGCGGGAATCAGCCCCAGCATTTT